The T cell receptor beta chain under discussion was sequenced for a study of blood T cell repertoires in COVID-19. Across the study: The cDNA or gDNA used as material had been derived from T cells, B-cell-depleted T cells, or PBMCs.

Using immunoSEQ multiplex PCR, the repertoire was profiled, and TCRdb retains in-frame clones only, with some absent. In the table there are fewer than 150,000 clones, around three quarters of which are singletons. The CDR3 is 15 amino acids. Germline CDR1 is LGHDT and CDR2 is YNNKEL (reference sequence). Trimming removed 1 base at V and 6 bases at J, with 14 bases between. The chain is built from TRBV3-1 (or the pseudogene TRBV3-2) and TRBJ2-3; D is possibly TRBD2 (6 bases). This receptor was taken from a human donor in a cohort sampled during active COVID-19. The sample was peripheral blood. Here the CDR3 reads CASSQALAGKDTQYF. In nucleotides, the CDR3 is TGTGCCAGCAGCCAAGCCCTCGCGGGGAAGGATACGCAGTATTTT.